This entry lists 2 T cell receptor beta chains sequenced from one sample in a study of T-cell reconstitution after alpha-beta-depleted transplantation in children. Preparation of the TCRbeta library was carried out with unique molecular identifiers. TCRdb reprocessed the PCR reads via MiXCR and lists one record per CDR3 protein. This table has approximately 400,000 distinct CDR3 sequences, roughly 15% appearing once. Here the sequenced sample was PBMCs, mostly from graft donor cells, taken 360 days after TCRalphabeta/CD19-depleted stem cell transplant. The receptors shown here come from a boy less than two years old who had a stem cell transplant for Wiskott-Aldrich syndrome, so the T cells may come from the graft donor.

The table lists this clonotype with a few counts. This sequence joins TRBV7-6 and TRBJ2-7; 8 nucleotides match TRBD2. With V trimmed by 1 base and J by 1 base, 3 bases remained unmatched. This CDR3 has 15 amino acids. CDR1 and CDR2 from the germline V gene are SGHVS and FNYEAQ. The CDR3 DNA reads as TGTGCCAGCAGCTTAGACAGCGGGAGTTCCTACGAGCAGTACTTC. Protein sequence: CASSLDSGSSYEQYF.

This clonotype occurred many times. CDR3 loop: CASSLAGVGEQYF. The CDR3 nucleotides are TGTGCCAGCAGCTTAGCGGGAGTTGGTGAGCAGTACTTC. The chain recombines TRBV7-2 with TRBJ2-7; maybe TRBD2 (5 bases). CDR1 is SGHTA, CDR2 FQGNSA, per germline. The ends were cut back, 0 bases at V and 7 bases at J, with 10 bases in the middle. The CDR3 length is 13 residues. Full variable domain (missing parts from reference TRBV7-2 and TRBJ2-7): GAGVSQSPSNKVTEKGKDVELRCDPISGHTALYWYRQSLGQGLEFLIYFQGNSAPDKSGLPSDRFSAERTGGSVSTLTIQRTQQEDSAVYLCASSLAGVGEQYFGPGTRLTVT.